This TCR beta chain derives from a study of cytomegalovirus exposure and HLA in healthy donors. In the PCR, 60 Vbeta and 13 Jbeta primers were used. Libraries were prepared by immunoSEQ multiplex PCR; TCRdb keeps only in-frame clonotypes and omits some of them. The repertoire holds 65,000 to 85,000 clones, with around 84% as singletons. Whole-study results and caveats: In vitro testing confirmed three CMV-associated chains as specific for CMV antigens.

A few counts support this clone. Its antigen is not known. Germline lookup yields CDR1 SGHTA and CDR2 FQGTGA. V lost 2 bases and J lost 4, with 14 bases in between. The CDR3 contains 15 residues. What was sequenced was PBMCs. The TCR sequence derives from a woman aged 50 to 60 in good health and CMV-seronegative. V is TRBV7-3 and J is TRBJ1-1; the D is unclear. CDR3 sequence (DNA): TGTGCCAGCAGCTTATCCCACGGCCGAGGCACTGAAGCTTTCTTT. Its protein is CASSLSHGRGTEAFF.